The 27 T cell receptor beta chains below come from one sample, sequenced in a study of T cells in Graves' hyperthyroidism and ophthalmopathy. Amplification targeted TCR beta CDR3 regions from RNA transcripts. Carried out on the TCR CDR3, a first-round RT-PCR used the HTBI primer set. TCRdb ran MiXCR on the multiplex PCR reads and lists one entry per CDR3 protein. The sample includes 500,000 to 750,000 distinct CDR3 sequences, 12% to 15% seen only once; the top ten take less than 9%. Sequenced: blood. The receptors here all came from a woman between 18 and 29 years old with Graves' ophthalmopathy.

This clonotype was picked up many times. V gene TRBV6-1 combines with J gene TRBJ1-1; D not resolved. The germline V gene has CDR1 MNHNS and CDR2 SASEGT. This CDR3 region has 12 residues. V was trimmed by 5 bases and J by 7 bases, leaving 11 bases between them. The CDR3 DNA reads TGTGCCAGCAGTCCACCCGGGATTGAAGCTTTCTTT. Translation gives CASSPPGIEAFF.

There are many counts of this clonotype. The chain carries TRBV28 and TRBJ1-1; 12 bases align to TRBD1. The junction had 16 bases not matched to a gene; V was cut back by 4 bases and J by 1 base. The CDR3 consists of 20 residues. Germline assignment: CDR1 MDHEN and CDR2 SYDVKM. The CDR3 spells CASSSRPGTGGASGNTEAFF. In DNA, the CDR3 is TGTGCCAGCAGTTCTAGGCCAGGGACAGGGGGCGCATCCGGGAACACTGAAGCTTTCTTT.

This clonotype was detected many times. The rearrangement links TRBV20-1 to TRBJ2-7; a possible D gene is TRBD2 (5 bases). Germline values: CDR1 DFQATT, CDR2 SNEGSKA (reference sequence). V shed 6 bases and J shed 2 bases, with 11 bases lying between them. The CDR3 is 12 amino acids. This CDR3 is CSAPDGTYEQYF. CDR3 sequence (DNA): TGCAGTGCCCCGGACGGGACCTACGAGCAGTACTTC.

This clonotype showed up many times. The chain couples TRBV14 to TRBJ2-2; D uncertain. This CDR3 contains 16 residues. Trimming shortened V by 1 base and J by 5 bases, and 14 bases separated the two germline ends. Germline CDR1 is SGHDN and CDR2 is FVKESK. The chain's CDR3 is CASSQASTTPTGELFF. The CDR3 nucleotides read TGTGCCAGCAGCCAAGCGTCGACAACCCCAACCGGGGAGCTGTTTTTT.

This clonotype was recorded many times. This chain connects TRBV9 to TRBJ2-2, with TRBD2 matching 11 bases. The CDR3 runs to 17 residues. Germline V gives CDR1 SGDLS, CDR2 YYNGEE. Germline trimming cut 0 bases from V and 4 bases from J; bases unmatched to any gene: 5. As DNA, the CDR3 is TGTGCCAGCAGCGTAGAACTAGCGGGAGCAGGCACCGGGGAGCTGTTTTTT. This gives the protein CASSVELAGAGTGELFF.

Many counts were recorded for this clonotype. The V call is TRBV20-1, the J call TRBJ2-2, with 9 nucleotides matching TRBD2. Germline lookup yields CDR1 DFQATT and CDR2 SNEGSKA (reference sequence). The ends lost 0 bases at V and 4 bases at J; junction bases unmatched: 3. This CDR3 region has 15 residues. The CDR3 reads CSARDGGRGTGELFF. Here the CDR3 DNA reads TGCAGTGCTAGAGATGGCGGGAGGGGCACCGGGGAGCTGTTTTTT.

This clonotype turned up a few times. This chain uses TRBV18 with TRBJ2-7, with D tentatively TRBD1 (6 bases). This CDR3 region has 14 residues. Germline CDR1 and CDR2: KGHSH and LQKENI. Deletions cut 4 bases from V and 3 bases from J, with 13 bases between. The CDR3 DNA follows: TGTGCCAGCTCACTCGGCAGGGGAGACTACGAGCAGTACTTC. Protein: CASSLGRGDYEQYF.

The table lists this clonotype with many counts. J is TRBJ2-3 and V is TRBV20-1, with TRBD2 as a possible D gene (6 bases). This CDR3 has 15 residues. Germline CDR1 reads DFQATT; CDR2 reads SNEGSKA (reference sequence). Trimming took off 5 bases at V and 3 bases at J, with 18 bases between the two ends. In DNA form, the CDR3 reads TGCAGTGCTTCCCTGGGAGGATTGGGAACAGATACGCAGTATTTT. This translates into CSASLGGLGTDTQYF.

On this clonotype itself: A single base separates this from a much larger clone, so it may be a read error. The J gene is TRBJ1-5, the V gene TRBV2; 7 bases fit TRBD1. From germline, CDR1 is SNHLY and CDR2 FYNNEI. V dropped 10 bases and J dropped 3; count of bases not matched to a gene: 6. The CDR3 totals 13 residues. The chain's CDR3 is CATRGRINQPQHF. CDR3 nucleotide sequence: TGTGCCACCAGGGGGAGGATCAATCAGCCCCAGCATTTT.

The chain joins TRBV10-3 to TRBJ2-3, with TRBD2 matching 8 bases. Trimming removed 6 bases from V and 4 bases from J; junction bases left unmatched: 6. The length of the CDR3 is 14 residues. In germline, CDR1 is ENHRY, CDR2 SYGVKD. CDR3 region: CAIRLTSESDTQYF. The DNA of the CDR3 is TGTGCCATCAGGCTGACTAGCGAGTCAGATACGCAGTATTTT.

This clonotype was recorded many times. The gene calls are TRBV7-9 and TRBJ2-7; the match to TRBD1 covers 10 bases. Trimming cost V 4 bases and J 3 bases; bases outside gene matches: 6. The germline V gene encodes CDR1 SEHNR and CDR2 FQNEAQ (reference sequence). This CDR3 has 15 residues. In DNA form, the CDR3 reads TGTGCCAGCAGCTCGCCCCGGGACAGGGGCTACGAGCAGTACTTC. It codes for CASSSPRDRGYEQYF.

This clonotype was seen only a few times. This rearrangement joins TRBV4-1 to TRBJ2-1; D is tentatively TRBD1 or TRBD2 (5 bases each). Between the trimmed V and J ends, which lost 3 bases and 10 bases, there was a span of 19 bases. Germline V CDR1 and CDR2: MGHRA, YSYEKL. CDR3 length: 15 residues. The CDR3 region is CASSQQAYFREEQFF. CDR3 DNA sequence: TGCGCCAGCAGCCAGCAAGCCTACTTCAGGGAGGAGCAGTTCTTC.

This clonotype occurred many times. The chain carries TRBV4-1 and TRBJ2-3, with D unresolved. This CDR3 has 13 residues. Germline CDR1 reads MGHRA; CDR2 reads YSYEKL. The V end lost 4 bases, the J end lost 4 bases, and 9 bases lay between the germline ends. CDR3 in DNA: TGCGCCAGCAGCCCAGCGCTGGCAGATACGCAGTATTTT. Its protein product is CASSPALADTQYF.

The rearrangement joins TRBV12-3 or TRBV12-4 to TRBJ1-2, with TRBD1 as a possible D gene (6 bases). Between the trimmed V and J ends, which lost 7 bases and 8 bases, there was a span of 17 bases. There are 13 residues in the CDR3. CDR3 nucleotides: TGTGCCAGCATTCCCCCCCGGGGGGGCGGCTACACCTTC. Translating it yields CASIPPRGGGYTF.

In its sample, this clonotype was seen many times. V is TRBV7-9 and J is TRBJ2-5; 14 bases match TRBD2. The V segment lost 0 bases and the J segment 4 bases; nucleotides outside the gene matches: 4. From germline, CDR1 is SEHNR and CDR2 FQNEAQ (reference sequence). The CDR3 consists of 17 residues. CDR3 loop: CASSLAGLAGGVETQYF. The CDR3 nucleotides are TGTGCCAGCAGCTTAGCCGGACTAGCGGGAGGTGTAGAGACCCAGTACTTC.

The table lists this clonotype with a few counts. The chain recombines TRBV4-1 with TRBJ2-1; 13 bases fit TRBD2. Trimming took 4 bases from V and 8 from J; bases not matched to a gene: 14. This CDR3 is built from 18 residues. Looked up from germline, CDR1 is MGHRA and CDR2 is YSYEKL. CDR3 residues: CASSPSPLGTSGAYEQFF. The CDR3 nucleotides are TGCGCCAGCAGCCCGTCCCCGTTAGGGACTAGCGGGGCATATGAGCAGTTCTTC.

The table lists this clonotype with many counts. The chain employs TRBV7-2 and TRBJ2-7; D gene uncertain. This CDR3 contains 12 residues. V dropped 3 bases and J dropped 5 bases, with 8 bases sitting between them. Per the germline V gene, CDR1 is SGHTA and CDR2 is FQGNSA. CDR3: CASSFFGDEQYF. In DNA form, the CDR3 reads TGTGCCAGCAGCTTCTTCGGCGACGAGCAGTACTTC.

In regard to this clonotype: A single base separates this from a much larger clone, so it may be a read error. The rearrangement uses TRBV5-1 and TRBJ1-2; D gene ambiguous. The V end lost 3 bases, the J end lost 6 bases, and 12 bases lay between the germline ends. CDR1 and CDR2 from the germline V gene are SGHRS and YFSETQ. There are 13 residues in the CDR3. DNA of the CDR3: TGCGCCAGCAGCTCCACCGCCACCCATGGCTACACCTTC. Translation: CASSSTATHGYTF.

This clonotype was recorded many times. The gene calls are TRBV20-1 and TRBJ2-7, with D perhaps TRBD2 (5 bases). The CDR3 runs 14 residues. Germline CDR1 DFQATT, CDR2 SNEGSKA (reference sequence). Between the trimmed V and J ends, which lost 1 base and 3 bases, there was a span of 13 bases. The CDR3 DNA reads as TGCAGTGCTAGAGGCCTGAGCACTAGCTACGAGCAGTACTTC. It yields the protein CSARGLSTSYEQYF.

This clonotype occurred many times. In DNA form, the CDR3 reads TGCAGCGTTGGAGTCAGGGGTGGGGAATGGTCTGAAGCTTTCTTT. As protein: CSVGVRGGEWSEAFF. The rearrangement links TRBV29-1 to TRBJ1-1, with D possibly TRBD1 on 6 matching bases. Germline CDR1 and CDR2: SQVTM and ANQGSEA. The CDR3 spans 15 residues. With 4 bases removed from V and 6 bases from J, the gap between germline ends came to 21 bases.

This clonotype was seen repeatedly, ten times or more. This sequence joins TRBV9 and TRBJ1-5; possible D gene TRBD1, 5 bases. Trimming cost V 10 bases and J 6 bases, with 14 bases left between them. Per germline, CDR1 SGDLS and CDR2 YYNGEE. This CDR3 region has 12 residues. CDR3 nucleotides: TGTGCCGCCCAGGGAGGAGCTCAGCCCCAGCATTTT. This sequence encodes CAAQGGAQPQHF.

The chain combines TRBV4-2 with TRBJ2-1; D call uncertain. CDR3 length: 16 amino acids. V lost 4 bases, J lost 1 base, and 14 bases lay in between. Germline V gene data show CDR1 as LGHNA and CDR2 as YNFKEQ. DNA for the CDR3: TGTGCCAGCAGCCCTCATTTGTCGACATCCTACAATGAGCAGTTCTTC. Its protein product is CASSPHLSTSYNEQFF.

This clonotype was found many times. V gene TRBV12-3 or TRBV12-4 combines with J gene TRBJ2-7; 9 bases are shared with TRBD1. The length of the CDR3 is 14 residues. After removal of 6 bases from V and 3 bases from J, the junction contained 6 bases not matched to a gene. CDR3 loop: CASSGQGKHYEQYF. CDR3 nucleotide sequence: TGTGCCAGCAGCGGACAGGGGAAACACTACGAGCAGTACTTC.

This clonotype showed up just a few times. The genes are TRBV4-3 and TRBJ2-4, with D perhaps matching TRBD2 (6 bases). Germline assignment: CDR1 LGHNA and CDR2 YSLEER. This CDR3 comprises 13 residues. Trimming shortened V by 5 bases and J by 8 bases, and 13 bases separated the two germline ends. CDR3 loop: CASSAQSGDIQYF. Written as DNA, the CDR3 is TGCGCCAGCAGCGCACAGTCGGGAGACATTCAGTACTTC.

Ten or more counts support this clonotype. The rearrangement links TRBV30 to TRBJ2-7; D ambiguous. The CDR3 covers 12 residues. Germline V CDR1 and CDR2: GTSNPN, SVGIG (reference sequence). V lost 0 bases to trimming and J lost 4 bases, with 7 bases between them. The CDR3 region is CAWSVNGYEQYF. The CDR3 DNA reads TGTGCCTGGAGTGTAAATGGTTACGAGCAGTACTTC.

This clonotype was counted a few times. The chain combines TRBV6-1 with TRBJ1-2, with TRBD1 identical over 7 bases. The CDR3 contains 13 residues. The germline V gene has CDR1 MNHNS and CDR2 SASEGT. Losses at the gene ends were 6 bases for V and 6 bases for J; bases not matched to a gene: 7. Written as DNA, the CDR3 is TGTGCCAGCAGAGTAACAGGGGTCGATGGCTACACCTTC. Translation: CASRVTGVDGYTF.

This clonotype was detected ten times or more. This sequence joins TRBV20-1 and TRBJ1-5, with a weak D call TRBD1 (5 bases). The germline V gene encodes CDR1 DFQATT and CDR2 SNEGSKA (reference sequence). V was trimmed by 6 bases and J by 3 bases, leaving 12 bases between them. The CDR3 covers 13 residues. The CDR3 here is CSAIRGTNQPQHF. DNA for the CDR3: TGCAGTGCCATAAGGGGCACCAATCAGCCCCAGCATTTT.